This entry is about one T cell receptor beta chain. Its antigen is not known. J gave up 8 bases and V 5 bases, and 9 bases lay outside the gene matches. CDR1 and CDR2 from the germline V gene are LGHNA and YNFKEQ. The CDR3 runs 15 residues. This entry is derived from a study of T cell responses to AZD1222 COVID-19 vaccine. Study observations and caveats: Donors in the cohort were predominantly white British and more often female, and clonal diversity was possibly underestimated. Spike-spanning, vaccine-associated CD4 TCRs were dominant at 160-218 and 743-854. Repertoire sampling occurred only after the peak T cell response. Spike-specific TCR breadth and depth grew following two AZD1222 doses.

Generated by immunoSEQ multiplex PCR, the TCRdb table keeps only in-frame clones and is missing some. The top ten hold roughly 3.3% of the sample, which has approximately 100,000 clones, around nine tenths seen once. The sequence was obtained from an adult who received the MenACWY meningococcal vaccine as a control. The V call is TRBV4-2, the J call TRBJ1-4; 9 nucleotides line up with TRBD1. Here the sequenced sample was peripheral blood, taken 28 days after the second dose of the MenACWY control vaccine. CDR3 coding DNA: TGTGCCAGCAGCAACGGACAGGGGACATTAGAAAAACTGTTTTTT. Translated, it gives CASSNGQGTLEKLFF.